One sample yielded the 16 T cell receptor beta chains listed below, sequenced in a study of response to subunit inactivated influenza vaccine. MiXCR, applied by TCRdb to the RT-PCR reads, yields one record per CDR3 protein. The sample holds about 480,000 distinct CDR3 sequences, 10% to 15% seen once. Sample: PBMCs from blood, taken about 6 weeks after vaccination. These TCRs come from a man aged 45 to 65 who received an inactivated influenza vaccine.

The rearrangement joins TRBV7-2 to TRBJ2-7; no clear D gene. Trimming shortened V by 2 bases and J by 3 bases, and 5 bases separated the two germline ends. CDR1 and CDR2 (germline): SGHTA, FQGNSA. The CDR3 is 12 amino acids. DNA of the CDR3: TGTGCCAGCAGCTTAAACATCTACGAGCAGTACTTC. This translates into CASSLNIYEQYF.

This clonotype was counted a few times. The V and J genes are TRBV5-1 and TRBJ2-2, with 12 bases fitting TRBD2. V shed 4 bases, J shed 6 bases, and the junction held 10 bases outside the gene matches. CDR3 length: 17 residues. Germline V gene sequence: CDR1 SGHRS, CDR2 YFSETQ. CDR3 sequence: CASSKTSGSPQSGELFF. Written as DNA, the CDR3 is TGCGCCAGCAGCAAGACTAGCGGGAGCCCCCAGTCCGGGGAGCTGTTTTTT. Complete variable domain (other parts from reference TRBV5-1 and TRBJ2-2): KAGVTQTPRYLIKTRGQQVTLSCSPISGHRSVSWYQQTPGQGLQFLFEYFSETQRNKGNFPGRFSGRQFSNSRSEMNVSTLELGDSALYLCASSKTSGSPQSGELFFGEGSRLTVL.

This clonotype has at least ten counts. The chain carries TRBV20-1 and TRBJ1-4, with no clear D. This CDR3 has 13 amino acids. Germline CDR1 DFQATT, CDR2 SNEGSKA (reference sequence). V dropped 3 bases and J dropped 6 bases, with 11 bases sitting between them. CDR3 protein: CSASAGLDEKLFF. The CDR3 nucleotides read TGCAGTGCTAGTGCCGGTTTGGATGAAAAACTGTTTTTT.

About this clonotype itself: The germline gene is not matched at one end of the junction; a read error may be the cause. CDR3 nucleotides: TGTGCCATCAGCCAAGACCAGGGGTCTAACTATGGCTACACCTTC. Amino acids: CAISQDQGSNYGYTF. The genes are TRBV14 and TRBJ1-2; tentative D call: TRBD1 (6 bases). This CDR3 has 15 residues. Germline V gene lookup returns CDR1 SGHDN and CDR2 FVKESK.

The sample holds many counts of this clonotype. V usage is TRBV5-6 and J usage is TRBJ2-7; D remains unclear. Between the trimmed V and J ends, which lost 1 base and 3 bases, there was a span of 8 bases. CDR3 size: 13 residues. From germline, CDR1 is SGHDT and CDR2 YYEEEE. The CDR3 is CASSLSGYYEQYF. In nucleotides, the CDR3 is TGTGCCAGCAGCTTGTCCGGTTACTACGAGCAGTACTTC.

The gene calls are TRBV28 and TRBJ2-2, with D hard to call. The CDR3 covers 15 residues. V was pared by 1 base and J by 4 bases, with 10 bases between. Germline loops: CDR1 MDHEN, CDR2 SYDVKM. The CDR3 DNA is TGTGCCAGCAGTTTATCATCTCCCGCCACCGGGGAGCTGTTTTTT. It specifies CASSLSSPATGELFF. The full variable domain, rest sourced from reference TRBV28 and TRBJ2-2, is DVKVTQSSRYLVKRTGEKVFLECVQDMDHENMFWYRQDPGLGLRLIYFSYDVKMKEKGDIPEGYSVSREKKERFSLILESASTNQTSMYLCASSLSSPATGELFFGEGSRLTVL.

This clonotype came up a few times. The chain couples TRBV12-3 or TRBV12-4 to TRBJ1-5; 10 nucleotides agree with TRBD1. The J segment lost 0 bases and the V segment lost 6 bases, leaving 8 bases of the junction unmatched. This CDR3 contains 17 residues. The CDR3: CASSPWDRGGSNQPQHF. DNA of the CDR3: TGTGCCAGCAGCCCCTGGGACAGGGGAGGTAGCAATCAGCCCCAGCATTTT.

The rearrangement links TRBV5-1 to TRBJ2-1; 7 bases map to TRBD2. Germline lookup yields CDR1 SGHRS and CDR2 YFSETQ. This CDR3 comprises 15 residues. Trimming removed 0 bases from V and 8 bases from J; junction bases left unmatched: 8. CDR3 nucleotide sequence: TGCGCCAGCAGCTTGGCCGGGACTACCGGATATGAGCAGTTCTTC. It is translated as CASSLAGTTGYEQFF. The variable domain in full, completed from reference TRBV5-1 and TRBJ2-1, reads KAGVTQTPRYLIKTRGQQVTLSCSPISGHRSVSWYQQTPGQGLQFLFEYFSETQRNKGNFPGRFSGRQFSNSRSEMNVSTLELGDSALYLCASSLAGTTGYEQFFGPGTRLTVL.

This clonotype was recorded at least ten times. The gene calls are TRBV29-1 and TRBJ2-3; D is unclear. Germline assignment: CDR1 SQVTM and CDR2 ANQGSEA. V lost 3 bases and J 6 bases, leaving 13 bases between the germline ends. The CDR3 runs to 13 residues. DNA of the CDR3: TGCAGCGTTGAGCTACCCCACCGTGATACGCAGTATTTT. Amino acid sequence: CSVELPHRDTQYF.

This clonotype was recorded a few times. The gene calls are TRBV29-1 and TRBJ2-2; D might be TRBD1 (5 bases). Trimming took 5 bases from V and 5 from J, leaving 6 bases between them. Germline V gene data show CDR1 as SQVTM and CDR2 as ANQGSEA. This CDR3 comprises 11 residues. The CDR3 is CSVYRTGELFF. For the CDR3, the DNA is TGCAGCGTTTACAGGACCGGGGAGCTGTTTTTT.

The table lists this clonotype with a few counts. Here the CDR3 DNA reads TGTGCCAGCAGTGCGGACAGGTCCTATTCCTACGAGCAGTACTTC. It is translated as CASSADRSYSYEQYF. The chain is built from TRBV12-3 or TRBV12-4 and TRBJ2-7, with 7 nucleotides matching TRBD1. Trimming took 5 bases from V and 1 from J; bases not matched to a gene: 8. The CDR3 is made up of 15 amino acids.

This clonotype turned up a few times. J is TRBJ2-2 and V is TRBV20-1, with TRBD2 identical over 13 bases. The CDR3 sequence is 15 residues long. Germline values: CDR1 DFQATT, CDR2 SNEGSKA (reference sequence). With 6 bases clipped from V and 6 bases from J, the junction kept 7 bases outside the gene matches. This CDR3 is CSAHPGLAGSGELFF. The CDR3 nucleotides are TGCAGTGCCCATCCGGGACTAGCGGGATCCGGGGAGCTGTTTTTT.

This clonotype was seen a few times. DNA for the CDR3: TGTGCCAGCAGCGCGCGCGGATACAGGAGACCGGGACTAGCGGGCTACGAGCAGTACTTC. This sequence encodes CASSARGYRRPGLAGYEQYF. The chain joins TRBV11-1 to TRBJ2-7; 12 nucleotides match TRBD2. The V and J ends lost 5 bases and 3 bases, in that order; junction bases with no gene match: 20. This CDR3 contains 20 residues. Germline V gene sequence: CDR1 SGHAT, CDR2 FQDESV (reference sequence).

The chain couples TRBV6-2 or TRBV6-3 to TRBJ2-7, with D unresolved. From germline, CDR1 is MNHEY and CDR2 SVGEGT. The CDR3 covers 13 residues. The V gene lost 6 bases and the J gene lost 2 bases, with 11 bases spanning the gap. CDR3 nucleotides: TGTGCCAGCAGCGAAACCCAGACCTACGAGCAGTACTTC. It encodes CASSETQTYEQYF.

This clonotype showed up many times. The chain is built from TRBV4-3 and TRBJ1-1; 9 bases align to TRBD1. The germline gives CDR1 LGHNA, CDR2 YSLEER. With V trimmed by 0 bases and J by 9 bases, 5 bases remained unmatched. This CDR3 contains 14 residues. CDR3 nucleotides: TGCGCCAGCAGCCAAGATAACAGGGGGCGACAAGCTTTCTTT. It yields the protein CASSQDNRGRQAFF.

This chain connects TRBV5-1 to TRBJ2-2; possibly TRBD1 for D (6 bases). Between the trimmed V and J ends, which lost 5 bases and 1 base, there was a span of 12 bases. The CDR3 sequence is 15 residues long. Looked up from germline, CDR1 is SGHRS and CDR2 is YFSETQ. Here the CDR3 reads CASSTKQGNTGELFF. The CDR3 coding sequence is TGCGCCAGCAGTACAAAACAGGGGAACACCGGGGAGCTGTTTTTT.